This entry lists 12 T cell receptor beta chains sequenced from one sample in a study of blood T cell repertoires in COVID-19. Assay: immunoSEQ multiplex PCR; the TCRdb copy retains only in-frame clones and omits some. The table shows some 260,000 clones, with nearly 90% occurring only once. The sequencing input was peripheral blood. These TCRs come from a woman aged 40-49 years who had recovered from COVID-19.

This clone was detected a few times. The chain carries TRBV6-2 or TRBV6-3 and TRBJ1-5; D perhaps matches TRBD1 (5 bases). Germline CDR1 and CDR2: MNHEY and SVGEGT. The CDR3 covers 13 residues. Trimming took 4 bases from V and 10 from J, leaving 14 bases between them. CDR3 in amino acids: CASSSGLTLPQHF. The CDR3 bases are TGTGCCAGCAGTTCGGGACTTACTCTACCCCAGCATTTT.

The rearrangement links TRBV6-5 to TRBJ2-5, with 10 bases identical to TRBD2. J lost 1 base, V lost 2 bases, and 1 base had no gene match. Looked up from germline, CDR1 is MNHEY and CDR2 is SVGAGI. The CDR3 length is 15 residues. CDR3 region: CASSYGTSAQETQYF. CDR3 nucleotide sequence: TGTGCCAGCAGTTACGGGACTAGCGCCCAAGAGACCCAGTACTTC.

This chain joins TRBV27 and TRBJ2-1; TRBD2 agrees at 8 bases. The V segment lost 3 bases and the J segment 9 bases; nucleotides outside the gene matches: 10. Germline lookup yields CDR1 MNHEY and CDR2 SMNVEV (reference sequence). CDR3 length: 15 amino acids. CDR3 sequence reads: CASSFGSGVMGEQFF. In DNA, the CDR3 is TGTGCCAGCAGTTTTGGTAGCGGGGTAATGGGTGAGCAGTTCTTC.

The chain employs TRBV9 and TRBJ2-3, with 9 bases that match TRBD2. The V gene end was trimmed by 4 bases and the J gene end by 1 base; junction bases not matched to a gene: 7. CDR1 and CDR2 (germline): SGDLS, YYNGEE. The CDR3 loop spans 16 amino acids. CDR3 sequence (DNA): TGTGCCAGCAGCCCCCATAGCGGGAGAGGCACAGATACGCAGTATTTT. Translated: CASSPHSGRGTDTQYF. Looking up the rest from reference TRBV9 and TRBJ2-3 gives the full variable domain: DSGVTQTPKHLITATGQRVTLRCSPRSGDLSVYWYQQSLDQGLQFLIQYYNGEERAKGNILERFSAQQFPDLHSELNLSSLELGDSALYFCASSPHSGRGTDTQYFGPGTRLTVL.

J is TRBJ2-3 and V is TRBV11-3, with 8 bases lining up with TRBD2. The junction had 10 bases not matched to a gene; V was cut back by 5 bases and J by 3 bases. The CDR3 runs 16 residues. The germline V gene encodes CDR1 SGHNT and CDR2 YENEEA. The CDR3: CASSDSGASGTDTQYF. The CDR3 DNA sequence: TGTGCCAGCAGCGATAGCGGGGCTAGCGGGACAGATACGCAGTATTTT.

The chain carries TRBV7-3 and TRBJ2-6; no reliable D call. The V end was cut by 5 bases, the J end by 0 bases, with 11 bases between. This CDR3 contains 16 residues. From germline, CDR1 is SGHTA and CDR2 FQGTGA. CDR3 bases: TGTGCCAGCAGCCCTGGGCTCCGCTCTGGGGCCAACGTCCTGACTTTC. This gives the protein CASSPGLRSGANVLTF. The full variable domain, rest sourced from reference TRBV7-3 and TRBJ2-6, is GAGVSQTPSNKVTEKGKYVELRCDPISGHTALYWYRQSLGQGPEFLIYFQGTGAADDSGLPNDRFFAVRPEGSVSTLKIQRTERGDSAVYLCASSPGLRSGANVLTFGAGSRLTVL.

The chain employs TRBV12-5 and TRBJ2-3; maybe TRBD1 (6 bases). The CDR3 is 16 residues long. Per germline, CDR1 LGHNT and CDR2 FRNRAP. Trimming took 4 bases from V and 5 from J, leaving 19 bases between them. The CDR3 spells CASGSLTGFRGDTQYF. CDR3 nucleotide sequence: TGTGCTAGTGGTTCCTTAACAGGGTTCAGGGGAGATACGCAGTATTTT.

The J gene is TRBJ2-7, the V gene TRBV18, with D unresolved. Looked up from germline, CDR1 is KGHSH and CDR2 is LQKENI. The CDR3 consists of 17 residues. The V end was cut by 0 bases, the J end by 2 bases, with 17 bases between. The CDR3 DNA sequence: TGTGCCAGCTCACCACCGCATCTTGGAACAGCAACCTACGAGCAGTACTTC. This gives the protein CASSPPHLGTATYEQYF.

This rearrangement joins TRBV27 to TRBJ2-7; TRBD1 matches 10 bases. The germline V gene has CDR1 MNHEY and CDR2 SMNVEV (reference sequence). CDR3 length: 18 amino acids. Trimming at V came to 0 bases and at J to 4 bases, leaving 12 bases not matched to a gene. The CDR3 loop reads CASSLSAPPTGGAYEQYF. In DNA form, the CDR3 reads TGTGCCAGCAGTTTATCGGCCCCCCCGACAGGGGGCGCGTACGAGCAGTACTTC.

V is TRBV19 and J is TRBJ2-7; 12 nucleotides line up with TRBD2. This CDR3 has 15 amino acids. Per germline, CDR1 LNHDA and CDR2 SQIVND (reference sequence). J gave up 5 bases and V 5 bases, and 7 bases lay outside the gene matches. The CDR3 bases are TGTGCCAGTAGTCAATCTAGCGGGAGGGCAAACGAGCAGTACTTC. It is translated as CASSQSSGRANEQYF.

Remarks on this clone: At one boundary the junction diverges from the germline segment, which might be a read error. V gene TRBV27 combines with J gene TRBJ2-5; 10 bases fit TRBD1. The germline CDR1 and CDR2 sequences are MNHEY and SMNVEV (reference sequence). The CDR3 contains 14 residues. CDR3 in amino acids: CASSYGQGGLSSHF. The CDR3 region has the DNA TGTGCCAGCAGTTATGGACAGGGGGGTTTAAGTTCGCACTTC.

The V and J genes are TRBV9 and TRBJ2-2, with 7 bases matching TRBD1. Germline CDR1 and CDR2: SGDLS and YYNGEE. The trim removed 4 bases at V and 0 bases at J, leaving 9 bases unmatched. There are 17 residues in the CDR3. The CDR3 is CASSSRWGTANTGELFF. In DNA form, the CDR3 reads TGTGCCAGCAGCTCCCGATGGGGGACAGCGAACACCGGGGAGCTGTTTTTT.